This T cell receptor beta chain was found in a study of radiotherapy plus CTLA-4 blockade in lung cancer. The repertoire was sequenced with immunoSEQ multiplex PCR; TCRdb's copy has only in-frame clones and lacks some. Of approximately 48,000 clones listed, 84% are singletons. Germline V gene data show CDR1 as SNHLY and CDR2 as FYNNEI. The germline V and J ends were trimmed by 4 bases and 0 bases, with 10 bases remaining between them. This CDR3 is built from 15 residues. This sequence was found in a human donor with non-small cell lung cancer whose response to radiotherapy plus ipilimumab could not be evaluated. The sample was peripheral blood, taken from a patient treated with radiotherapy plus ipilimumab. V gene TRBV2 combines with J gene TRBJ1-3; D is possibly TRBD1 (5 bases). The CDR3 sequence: CASSGRTPSGNTIYF. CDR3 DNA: TGTGCCAGCAGTGGCCGGACACCCTCTGGAAACACCATATATTTT. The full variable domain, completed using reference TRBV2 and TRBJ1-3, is EPEVTQTPSHQVTQMGQEVILRCVPISNHLYFYWYRQILGQKVEFLVSFYNNEISEKSEIFDDQFSVERPDGSNFTLKIRSTKLEDSAMYFCASSGRTPSGNTIYFGEGSWLTVV.